This TCR beta chain was sequenced during a study of blood T cell repertoires in COVID-19. Looking at the study overall: Donors in the United States, Italy and Spain gave samples during acute or convalescent COVID-19. PBMCs, B-cell-depleted T cells, or T cells were the source of the cDNA or gDNA that made up the material.

In the original analysis: It was from reference gene primer amplification that nucleated cell counts were estimated. The assay was immunoSEQ multiplex PCR, and TCRdb's table has in-frame clones only and misses some. Clone size and V and J calls were adopted from that table, with D and trimming inferred from the DNA. Among 100,000 to 120,000 clones, around 86% were seen once, and the ten largest hold 4% to 5%. The V and J ends lost 1 base and 8 bases, in that order; junction bases with no gene match: 7. The CDR3 length is 17 residues. Germline lookup yields CDR1 KGHDR and CDR2 SFDVKD. Sequencing input: peripheral blood. The clonotype comes from a woman in her seventies with acute or convalescent COVID-19. The V gene is TRBV24-1, the J gene TRBJ2-1; 13 bases match TRBD2. CDR3 DNA sequence: TGTGCCACCAGTGATTTAGCCGGGACTAGCGGGACGTATGAGCAGTTCTTC. Translated: CATSDLAGTSGTYEQFF.